These T cell receptor beta chains were read from a single sample in a study of cytomegalovirus exposure and HLA in healthy donors. Sequencing used immunoSEQ multiplex PCR; TCRdb keeps in-frame clones, though not all of them. The sample shows 90,000 to 100,000 clones, around 77% of them seen only once. Source material: PBMCs. The source of these receptors is a female donor in good health and CMV-seronegative. Each CDR3 is given with its conserved first and last residue. The order of the fields is clone size, D gene, J gene, V gene, CDR3 protein, CDR3 DNA. The D gene is left open where the match is weak. Clone size is stated in some rows and not others, as once, few, many or a class when expanded.

- | TRBD2 | TRBJ2-2 | TRBV10-3 | CAISEGRGGRRGSTGELFF | TGTGCCATCAGTGAAGGGCGGGGGGGCCGCAGAGGTAGCACCGGGGAGCTGTTTTTT
- | - | TRBJ2-2 | TRBV30 | CAWSTGGTGELFF | TGTGCCTGGAGTACGGGTGGGACCGGGGAGCTGTTTTTT
few | - | TRBJ2-3 | TRBV27 | CASSPQLAYSDTQYF | TGTGCCAGCAGCCCCCAACTAGCCTATTCAGATACGCAGTATTTT
- | TRBD1 | TRBJ1-2 | TRBV9 | CASSPPGTGSGYTF | TGTGCCAGCAGCCCTCCTGGGACAGGTTCAGGCTACACCTTC
- | - | TRBJ2-3 | TRBV7-3 | CASSQGTSTDTQYF | TGTGCCAGCAGCCAAGGGACTAGCACAGATACGCAGTATTTT
- | TRBD2 | TRBJ2-2 | TRBV5-6 | CASSLDETSRTGELFF | TGTGCCAGCAGCTTGGATGAGACTAGCAGAACCGGGGAGCTGTTTTTT
once | TRBD2 | TRBJ2-7 | TRBV30 | CAWGVTSGRGYEQYF | TGTGCCTGGGGTGTAACTAGCGGGAGAGGGTACGAGCAGTACTTC
- | - | TRBJ2-3 | TRBV6-4 | CASSEGRDTDTQYF | TGTGCCAGCAGTGAAGGCAGGGACACAGATACGCAGTATTTT
- | TRBD1 | TRBJ1-3 | TRBV11-2 | CASRGDSRLSGNTIYF | TGTGCCAGCAGGGGGGACAGCCGTCTCTCTGGAAACACCATATATTTT
- | TRBD1 | TRBJ2-7 | TRBV13 | CASSSDRAGEQYF | TGTGCCAGCAGCTCGGACAGGGCGGGTGAGCAGTACTTC
- | - | TRBJ2-7 | TRBV5-1 | CASSFSGLTYEQYF | TGCGCCAGCAGCTTCTCGGGACTTACCTACGAGCAGTACTTC
- | - | TRBJ1-4 | TRBV19 | CASSIHPRRWDEKLFF | TGTGCCAGTAGTATTCATCCCCGGAGGTGGGATGAAAAACTGTTTTTT
- | - | TRBJ1-2 | TRBV7-9 | CASSLGAGANYGYTF | TGTGCCAGCAGCTTAGGCGCAGGGGCTAACTATGGCTACACCTTC
- | - | TRBJ1-5 | TRBV7-6 | CASSLGRSSGYHQPQHF | TGTGCCAGCAGCTTAGGACGGAGTTCGGGGTATCATCAGCCCCAGCATTTT
- | - | TRBJ2-7 | TRBV7-3 | CASSLTTVEEQYF | TGTGCCAGCAGCTTAACCACCGTGGAGGAGCAGTACTTC
- | - | TRBJ2-2 | TRBV30 | CAWSSRMVTGELFF | TGTGCCTGGAGTAGCAGGATGGTAACCGGGGAGCTGTTTTTT
- | TRBD2 | TRBJ2-7 | TRBV5-1 | CASSLAGRGGYEQYF | TGCGCCAGCAGCTTGGCGGGGCGGGGGGGCTACGAGCAGTACTTC
- | - | TRBJ1-6 | TRBV10-3 | CAISPSTGSSYNSPLHF | TGTGCCATCAGCCCCTCCACGGGGAGCTCCTATAATTCACCCCTCCACTTT
- | TRBD2 | TRBJ2-1 | TRBV7-3 | CPSSLASGGAGEQFF | TGTCCCAGCAGCTTAGCTAGCGGGGGGGCAGGTGAGCAGTTCTTC
- | TRBD1 | TRBJ2-2 | TRBV5-1 | CASSLDREWGGGELFF | TGCGCCAGCAGCCTGGACAGGGAATGGGGCGGCGGGGAGCTGTTTTTT
- | TRBD1 | TRBJ1-1 | TRBV7-3 | CASSPGQGGEAFF | TGTGCCAGCAGCCCGGGACAGGGGGGGGAAGCTTTCTTT
- | - | TRBJ1-2 | TRBV7-9 | CASSFGGYGYTF | TGTGCCAGCAGCTTTGGCGGCTATGGCTACACCTTC
- | - | TRBJ2-1 | TRBV6-4 | CASSAGLHNEQFF | TGTGCCAGCAGTGCCGGACTACACAATGAGCAGTTCTTC
- | - | TRBJ1-1 | TRBV5-6 | CASSPTEYTEAFF | TGTGCCAGCAGTCCCACAGAATACACTGAAGCTTTCTTT
- | - | TRBJ1-6 | TRBV10-3 | CAISDPTRTADNSPLHF | TGTGCCATCAGTGATCCTACGAGGACTGCCGATAATTCACCCCTCCACTTT
- | TRBD2 | TRBJ2-1 | TRBV5-4 | CASSLAGSGGYNEQFF | TGTGCCAGCAGCTTGGCGGGTAGCGGGGGGTACAATGAGCAGTTCTTC
once | TRBD1 | TRBJ1-2 | TRBV9 | CASSEPPGQVAEGYTF | TGTGCCAGCAGCGAGCCCCCGGGACAGGTGGCGGAAGGCTACACCTTC
- | - | TRBJ2-2 | TRBV28 | CASSSVRGGTGELFF | TGTGCCAGCAGCTCAGTCCGGGGAGGCACCGGGGAGCTGTTTTTT
once | - | TRBJ1-2 | TRBV19 | CASSLYGYTF | TGTGCCAGTAGCTTATATGGCTACACCTTC
- | - | TRBJ2-6 | TRBV5-4 | CASSLQISGANVLTF | TGTGCCAGCAGCCTACAGATCTCTGGGGCCAACGTCCTGACTTTC
- | - | TRBJ1-2 | TRBV6-5 | CASSRQPNNYGYTF | TGTGCCAGCAGTCGACAGCCTAATAACTATGGCTACACCTTC
- | TRBD1 | TRBJ2-5 | TRBV7-7 | CASSLGTGGRETQYF | TGTGCTAGCAGCTTAGGGACAGGGGGCAGAGAGACCCAGTACTTC
- | TRBD1 | TRBJ2-1 | TRBV7-3 | CASSLVGQGNEQFF | TGTGCCAGCAGCTTAGTCGGACAGGGTAATGAGCAGTTCTTC
- | - | TRBJ1-3 | TRBV4-3 | CASSQDRGTGNTIYF | TGCGCCAGCAGCCAAGATCGGGGTACTGGAAACACCATATATTTT
- | TRBD2 | TRBJ2-1 | TRBV13 | CASSSTGLLAGDEQFF | TGTGCCAGCAGCTCAACAGGGCTACTAGCGGGAGATGAGCAGTTCTTC
- | - | TRBJ1-1 | TRBV6-5 | CASSYSTGETEAFF | TGTGCCAGCAGTTACTCGACCGGGGAAACTGAAGCTTTCTTT
- | - | TRBJ1-1 | TRBV19 | CASSFSRTAGTEAFF | TGTGCCAGTAGTTTCTCTCGGACGGCGGGCACTGAAGCTTTCTTT
- | TRBD1 | TRBJ1-1 | TRBV2 | CASSSNRGKAFF | TGTGCCAGCAGTTCCAACAGGGGAAAAGCTTTCTTT
once | - | TRBJ2-7 | TRBV6-5 | CASSQLGEQYF | TGTGCCAGCAGTCAACTCGGGGAGCAGTACTTC
- | - | TRBJ1-1 | TRBV10-3 | CAIGQGETEAFF | TGTGCCATCGGCCAGGGCGAAACTGAAGCTTTCTTT